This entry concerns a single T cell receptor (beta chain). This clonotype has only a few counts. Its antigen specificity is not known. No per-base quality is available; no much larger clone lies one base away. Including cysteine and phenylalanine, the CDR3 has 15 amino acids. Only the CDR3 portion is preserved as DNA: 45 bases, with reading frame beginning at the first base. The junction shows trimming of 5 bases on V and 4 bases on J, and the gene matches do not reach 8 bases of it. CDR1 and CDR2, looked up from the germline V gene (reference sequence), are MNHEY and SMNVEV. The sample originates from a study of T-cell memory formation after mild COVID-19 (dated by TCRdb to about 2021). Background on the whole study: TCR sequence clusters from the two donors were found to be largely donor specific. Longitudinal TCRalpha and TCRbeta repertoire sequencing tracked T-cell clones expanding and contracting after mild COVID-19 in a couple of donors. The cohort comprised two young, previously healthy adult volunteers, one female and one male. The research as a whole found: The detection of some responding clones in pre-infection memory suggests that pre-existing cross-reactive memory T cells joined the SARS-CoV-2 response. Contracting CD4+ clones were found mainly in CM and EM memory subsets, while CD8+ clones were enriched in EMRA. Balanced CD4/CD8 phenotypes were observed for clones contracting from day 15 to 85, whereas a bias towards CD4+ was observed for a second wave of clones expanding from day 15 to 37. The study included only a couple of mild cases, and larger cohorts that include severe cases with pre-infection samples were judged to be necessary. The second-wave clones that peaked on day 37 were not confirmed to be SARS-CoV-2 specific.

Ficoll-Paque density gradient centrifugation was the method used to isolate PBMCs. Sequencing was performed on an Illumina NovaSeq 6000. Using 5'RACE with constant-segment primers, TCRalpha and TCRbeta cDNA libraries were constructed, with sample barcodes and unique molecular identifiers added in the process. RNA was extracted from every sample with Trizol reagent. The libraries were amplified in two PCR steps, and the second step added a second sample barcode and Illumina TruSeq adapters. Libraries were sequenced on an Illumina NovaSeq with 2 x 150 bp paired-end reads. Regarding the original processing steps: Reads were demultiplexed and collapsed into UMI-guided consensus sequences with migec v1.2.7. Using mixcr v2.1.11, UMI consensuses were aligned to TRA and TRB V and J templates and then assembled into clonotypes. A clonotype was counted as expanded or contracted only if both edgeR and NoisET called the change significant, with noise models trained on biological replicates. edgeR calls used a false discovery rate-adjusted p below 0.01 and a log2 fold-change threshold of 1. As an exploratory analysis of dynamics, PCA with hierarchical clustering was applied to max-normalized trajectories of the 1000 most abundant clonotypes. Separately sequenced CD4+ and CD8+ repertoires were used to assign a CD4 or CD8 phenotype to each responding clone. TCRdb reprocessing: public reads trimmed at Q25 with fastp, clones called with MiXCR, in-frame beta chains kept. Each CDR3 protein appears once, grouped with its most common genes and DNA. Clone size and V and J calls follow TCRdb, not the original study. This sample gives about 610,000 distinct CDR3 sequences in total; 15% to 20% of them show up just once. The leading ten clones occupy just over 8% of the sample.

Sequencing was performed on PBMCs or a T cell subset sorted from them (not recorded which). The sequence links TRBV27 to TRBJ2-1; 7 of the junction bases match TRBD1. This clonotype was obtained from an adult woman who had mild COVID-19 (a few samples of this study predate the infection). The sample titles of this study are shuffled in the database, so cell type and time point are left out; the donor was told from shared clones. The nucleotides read TGTGCCAGCAGTGTCGGATCGACAGGGTACAATGAGCAGTTCTTC. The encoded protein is CASSVGSTGYNEQFF.